The 3 T cell receptor beta chains reported below all come from one sample, sequenced in a study of cytomegalovirus exposure and HLA in healthy donors. Primers included in the PCR were 60 Vbeta and 13 Jbeta primers. The assay was immunoSEQ multiplex PCR, and TCRdb's table has in-frame clones only and misses some. The sample shows roughly 100,000 clones, around 70% of them seen only once. Sequenced: PBMCs. The receptors come from a woman aged 50 to 60 in good health and CMV-seropositive.

The V and J genes are TRBV7-9 and TRBJ2-1; 9 bases are a match to TRBD2. The J segment lost 6 bases and the V segment lost 2 bases, leaving 11 bases of the junction unmatched. The CDR3 contains 17 residues. Looked up from germline, CDR1 is SEHNR and CDR2 is FQNEAQ (reference sequence). The CDR3 is CASSLPPRGRDSNEQFF. In DNA form, the CDR3 reads TGTGCCAGCAGCTTACCCCCTCGCGGGAGGGACTCCAATGAGCAGTTCTTC. Full variable domain (remainder filled in from reference TRBV7-9 and TRBJ2-1): DTGVSQNPRHKITKRGQNVTFRCDPISEHNRLYWYRQTLGQGPEFLTYFQNEAQLEKSRLLSDRFSAERPKGSFSTLEIQRTEQGDSAMYLCASSLPPRGRDSNEQFFGPGTRLTVL.

The chain couples TRBV7-7 to TRBJ2-5; D not certain. Germline values: CDR1 SSHAT, CDR2 FNYEAQ (reference sequence). V was trimmed by 3 bases and J by 5 bases, leaving 16 bases between them. The CDR3 is 15 amino acids. CDR3 coding DNA: TGTGCCAGCAGCTTCCAAAAGAATCCCGCGGAGACCCAGTACTTC. The encoded protein is CASSFQKNPAETQYF.

The chain links TRBV27 to TRBJ2-7, with D tentatively TRBD2 (6 bases). CDR3 length: 14 amino acids. With 2 bases removed from V and 3 bases from J, the gap between germline ends came to 11 bases. Germline-derived CDR1 and CDR2 are MNHEY and SMNVEV (reference sequence). CDR3: CASSLGRDFYEQYF. The CDR3 DNA sequence: TGTGCCAGCAGTTTAGGCAGGGACTTCTACGAGCAGTACTTC.